Detailed here is one T cell receptor (beta chain). This clonotype is labeled medium-sized (0.01 to 0.1%). Which antigen it targets is not known. No much larger clonotype is one base removed from it; base qualities were not supplied. TCRalpha and TCRbeta libraries were amplified separately by semi-nested PCR with Advantage 2 and reverse primers in the TRAC or TRBC constant regions. Between about 3 and 500 ng of total RNA was used as input for first-strand cDNA synthesis. TCR cDNA libraries were generated by 5'-RACE using the SMARTer PCR cDNA Synthesis kit, with a poly-dT primer employed for first-strand synthesis. Sample-specific 5-nucleotide barcodes were carried by the semi-nested constant-region reverse primers, and the resulting products were cleaned using the Zymo DNA Clean and Concentrator-5 kit. As many as ten barcoded samples were combined into a pool, ligated to Illumina adaptors, and sequenced on an Illumina MiSeq as 2 x 150 bp paired-end reads. As for the authors' bioinformatics: Demultiplexed reads were aligned with BLAT to a custom library of all human TRAV, TRAJ, TRBV, TRBD and TRBJ combinations from IMGT. The best BLAT hits were picked using pslCDnaFilter (-maxAligns=1, -ignoreIntrons), and custom Perl scripts were used to calculate clonotype frequencies. Using fastp trimming at Q25 and MiXCR clonotype assembly, TCRdb reanalyzed the public sequencing data and kept in-frame beta chains. One record per CDR3 amino acid sequence lists the most common genes and DNA. These V and J calls derive from TCRdb rather than the authors' analysis. The table for this sample lists about 5,400 distinct CDR3 sequences; 25% to 30% of them were counted only once. 3% of the sample rests with the top ten.

The data derive from a study of T cells generated in artificial thymic organoids (dated 2017 in TCRdb). Study-wide context: The TCR alpha and beta CDR3 repertoires of CD8 single positive T cells derived from in vitro artificial thymic organoids were compared with those of thymic and peripheral blood naive CD8 T cells. The displayed repertoire sequencing data were described as being representative of three independent experiments.

Trimmed from V: 5 bases; trimmed from J: 1 base; junction bases lacking a gene match: 4. From its cysteine to its phenylalanine, the CDR3 spans 16 amino acids. The entry retains the CDR3 DNA only, 48 bases that are in frame from base 1. From the germline V gene, CDR1 is LGHNA and CDR2 is YSLEER. Beyond this particular receptor, the publication reports: Organoid-derived T cells showed no skewing in Valpha or Vbeta usage, which argues against dominance of unconventional lineages or clonal expansions. Physiological TCR clonotype diversity, comparable to that of thymic and blood naive CD8 T cells, was observed in organoid-derived CD8 single positive T cells.

Artificial thymic organoids were generated by aggregating human HSPCs with MS5 murine stromal cells transduced with human DLL1, and the organoids were cultured at an air-liquid interface. FACS-purified CD34+CD3- hematopoietic stem and progenitor cells depleted of residual T cells were used to seed the organoids. Organoids were cultured in serum-free RB27 medium: RPMI 1640 supplemented with B27, FLT3L, IL-7 and ascorbic acid. Organoid and thymic CD3+TCRalphabeta+CD8 single positive T cells were FACS sorted before RNA extraction. Total RNA was purified from 40,000 to 200,000 sorted cells per sample with the RNeasy Micro kit, and quality checked on an Agilent RNA 6000 Nano chip.

The sequence was obtained from a human donor who gave cord blood stem cells for thymic organoid culture, a cardiac surgery patient who gave postnatal thymus, or a blood donor (not recorded which). The sample was naive CD8+ T cells grown in artificial thymic organoids from cord blood stem and progenitor cells. What this sample's cell subset or site label stands for: CD3+TCRalphabeta+CD8SP T cells; for blood, CD45RO-CCR7+ naive CD8+ T cells. The chain was built from TRBV4-3 and TRBJ2-2, with 10 central nucleotides matching TRBD2. The DNA sequence follows: TGCGCCAGCAGCACTCGACTAGCGGGGAACACCGGGGAGCTGTTTTTT. This gives the protein CASSTRLAGNTGELFF.